These T cell receptor beta chains were read from a single sample in a study of beta chain features in type 1 diabetes. Sequenced by immunoSEQ multiplex PCR; TCRdb stores in-frame clones only, minus some. This table holds 200,000 to 300,000 clones, around 21% found once. The specimen was naive CD4+ T cells from blood. The receptors originated from a woman in her 40s with type 1 diabetes. The CDR3 runs from the conserved cysteine through the conserved F or W. Fields, in order: V gene, clone size, J gene, D gene, CDR3 DNA, CDR3 protein. D genes are given only for firm matches. Clone size appears in some rows only: once, few, many, or a class for an expanded clone.

v_call: TRBV29-1
clone_size: .
j_call: TRBJ1-2
d_call: TRBD1
cdr3_nt: TGCAGCTTCCGGACAGGAAGTAACTATGGCTACACCTTC
cdr3_aa: CSFRTGSNYGYTF

v_call: TRBV5-4
clone_size: .
j_call: TRBJ2-5
d_call: .
cdr3_nt: TGCGCCAGCAGCCAAGACGGGTTTCGGGAAGAGACCCAGTACTTC
cdr3_aa: CASSQDGFREETQYF

v_call: TRBV23-1
clone_size: .
j_call: TRBJ2-1
d_call: .
cdr3_nt: TGCGCCACCCCGCGGGGTCACTACAATGAGCAGTTCTTC
cdr3_aa: CATPRGHYNEQFF

v_call: TRBV28
clone_size: .
j_call: TRBJ2-3
d_call: TRBD1
cdr3_nt: TGTGCCAGCAGATCCCGGGACAGGTGGACAGATACGCAGTATTTT
cdr3_aa: CASRSRDRWTDTQYF

v_call: TRBV20-1
clone_size: .
j_call: TRBJ2-7
d_call: .
cdr3_nt: TGCAGTGCTAATGACAACTACGAGCAGTACTTC
cdr3_aa: CSANDNYEQYF

v_call: TRBV25-1
clone_size: .
j_call: TRBJ2-7
d_call: TRBD2
cdr3_nt: TGTGCCAGCAGCCTATCGGGGGAGGGAGGGGAGCAGTACTTC
cdr3_aa: CASSLSGEGGEQYF

v_call: TRBV14
clone_size: .
j_call: TRBJ2-5
d_call: TRBD1
cdr3_nt: TGTGCCAGCAGCGACTACAGGGGGCAAGAGACCCAGTACTTC
cdr3_aa: CASSDYRGQETQYF

v_call: TRBV5-1
clone_size: .
j_call: TRBJ2-2
d_call: .
cdr3_nt: TGCGCCAGCAGCTTGTCCTCCGGGGAGCTGTTTTTT
cdr3_aa: CASSLSSGELFF

v_call: TRBV27
clone_size: .
j_call: TRBJ1-1
d_call: .
cdr3_nt: TGTGCCAGCAGTTTAGCAGGGGAGAAAGCTTTCTTT
cdr3_aa: CASSLAGEKAFF

v_call: TRBV9
clone_size: few
j_call: TRBJ1-5
d_call: .
cdr3_nt: TGTGCCAGCAGCGAACAGAATAGCAATCAGCCCCAGCATTTT
cdr3_aa: CASSEQNSNQPQHF

v_call: TRBV25-1
clone_size: .
j_call: TRBJ2-1
d_call: TRBD1
cdr3_nt: TGTGCCAGCAGTGAGACAGGGCCCTACAATGAGCAGTTCTTC
cdr3_aa: CASSETGPYNEQFF

v_call: TRBV9
clone_size: .
j_call: TRBJ1-2
d_call: .
cdr3_nt: TGTGCCAGCAGCCCCTACGACACCTTGAACTATGGCTACACCTTC
cdr3_aa: CASSPYDTLNYGYTF

v_call: TRBV28
clone_size: few
j_call: TRBJ1-2
d_call: TRBD1
cdr3_nt: TGTGCCAGCAGTTCCGGACAGGGGGCAGGTGGCTACACCTTC
cdr3_aa: CASSSGQGAGGYTF

v_call: TRBV7-9
clone_size: few
j_call: TRBJ2-2
d_call: TRBD2
cdr3_nt: TGTGCCAGCAGCTTTAGCCCGGGACTAGCAAACAACACCGGGGAGCTGTTTTTT
cdr3_aa: CASSFSPGLANNTGELFF

v_call: TRBV7-9
clone_size: .
j_call: TRBJ1-1
d_call: .
cdr3_nt: TGTGCCAGCAGCGCCACCAGATACACTGAAGCTTTCTTT
cdr3_aa: CASSATRYTEAFF

v_call: TRBV7-8
clone_size: .
j_call: TRBJ2-5
d_call: .
cdr3_nt: TGTGCCAGCAGCCCTCCGGGATCTCCGAGAACCCAGTACTTC
cdr3_aa: CASSPPGSPRTQYF

v_call: TRBV10-3
clone_size: .
j_call: TRBJ2-5
d_call: .
cdr3_nt: TGTGCCATCGGAGCGGGCCAGGAGACCCAGTACTTC
cdr3_aa: CAIGAGQETQYF

v_call: TRBV7-9
clone_size: .
j_call: TRBJ2-5
d_call: .
cdr3_nt: TGTGCCAGCAGCTTTTCGTACACACAAGAGACCCAGTACTTC
cdr3_aa: CASSFSYTQETQYF

v_call: TRBV2
clone_size: .
j_call: TRBJ1-5
d_call: TRBD1
cdr3_nt: TGTGCCAGCAGTGCCTCACAGGGGACAGTTGGCAATCAGCCCCAGCATTTT
cdr3_aa: CASSASQGTVGNQPQHF

v_call: TRBV2
clone_size: once
j_call: TRBJ2-7
d_call: TRBD1
cdr3_nt: TGTGCCAGCAGCGAAGCCCCCGGGACAGGGGCAGCCTACGAGCAGTACTTC
cdr3_aa: CASSEAPGTGAAYEQYF

v_call: TRBV27
clone_size: .
j_call: TRBJ2-1
d_call: TRBD2
cdr3_nt: TGTGCCAGCAGTTTAGCGGGAGCGCTGGCCCCGGCCGGGCAGAATGAGCAGTTCTTC
cdr3_aa: CASSLAGALAPAGQNEQFF

v_call: TRBV28
clone_size: .
j_call: TRBJ1-4
d_call: .
cdr3_nt: TGTGCCAGCAGTTTGCCCCAGGGTGCAGGTGAAAAACTGTTTTTT
cdr3_aa: CASSLPQGAGEKLFF

v_call: TRBV11-2
clone_size: .
j_call: TRBJ2-5
d_call: TRBD1
cdr3_nt: TGTGCCAGCAGCTCTTTACAGGGGCTACAAGAGACCCAGTACTTC
cdr3_aa: CASSSLQGLQETQYF

v_call: TRBV30
clone_size: .
j_call: TRBJ2-1
d_call: TRBD2
cdr3_nt: TGTGCCTGGACTAGCGGGACTAACAACTACAATGAGCAGTTCTTC
cdr3_aa: CAWTSGTNNYNEQFF

v_call: TRBV19
clone_size: .
j_call: TRBJ1-2
d_call: .
cdr3_nt: TGTGCCAGTACCCCGGTGACGGCTTCTAGGGGCTACACCTTC
cdr3_aa: CASTPVTASRGYTF

v_call: TRBV7-2
clone_size: .
j_call: TRBJ1-5
d_call: .
cdr3_nt: TGTGCCAGCAGCTACACCCGGGGGGCAGGCAATCAGCCCCAGCATTTT
cdr3_aa: CASSYTRGAGNQPQHF

v_call: TRBV30
clone_size: .
j_call: TRBJ2-1
d_call: TRBD1
cdr3_nt: TGTGCCTGGAGTATCGCGGGGACAGGGAGAGTAGAGCAGTTCTTC
cdr3_aa: CAWSIAGTGRVEQFF

v_call: TRBV28
clone_size: few
j_call: TRBJ1-1
d_call: .
cdr3_nt: TGTGCCAGCAGTCCAAACGCGAACTCGAACACTGAAGCTTTCTTT
cdr3_aa: CASSPNANSNTEAFF

v_call: TRBV6-6
clone_size: .
j_call: TRBJ2-1
d_call: .
cdr3_nt: TGTGCCAGCCTCAGTCCCTACAATGAGCAGTTCTTC
cdr3_aa: CASLSPYNEQFF

v_call: TRBV7-3
clone_size: few
j_call: TRBJ2-7
d_call: .
cdr3_nt: TGTGCCAGCAGCTTAGATAGAACGGCTGTGGAGAACGAGCAGTACTTC
cdr3_aa: CASSLDRTAVENEQYF

v_call: TRBV9
clone_size: .
j_call: TRBJ1-1
d_call: .
cdr3_nt: TGTGCCAGCAGCGTAGTAGAGGAAACTGAAGCTTTCTTT
cdr3_aa: CASSVVEETEAFF

v_call: TRBV4-3
clone_size: .
j_call: TRBJ2-5
d_call: TRBD1
cdr3_nt: TGCGCCAGCAGCCAAGGACCGGGACAGATGAACCAAGAGACCCAGTACTTC
cdr3_aa: CASSQGPGQMNQETQYF

v_call: TRBV5-1
clone_size: few
j_call: TRBJ1-6
d_call: TRBD1
cdr3_nt: TGCGCCAGCAGCTTTGGGACAGGGCCCGGGGGTTCACCCCTCCACTTT
cdr3_aa: CASSFGTGPGGSPLHF

v_call: TRBV18
clone_size: .
j_call: TRBJ1-2
d_call: .
cdr3_nt: TGTGCCAGCTCACGGCCCCAGGGAAACTATGGCTACACCTTC
cdr3_aa: CASSRPQGNYGYTF

v_call: TRBV5-4
clone_size: few
j_call: TRBJ2-7
d_call: TRBD1
cdr3_nt: TGTGCCAGCAGCCCCGGGACAGGGAATTCCTACGAGCAGTACTTC
cdr3_aa: CASSPGTGNSYEQYF

v_call: TRBV12-5
clone_size: .
j_call: TRBJ1-1
d_call: .
cdr3_nt: TGTGCTAGTGCTTGGCAGGGAACTGAAGCTTTCTTT
cdr3_aa: CASAWQGTEAFF

v_call: TRBV5-4
clone_size: .
j_call: TRBJ2-5
d_call: TRBD2
cdr3_nt: TGTGCCAGCAGCTTGGCCGGGAGGGGAGAGACCCAGTACTTC
cdr3_aa: CASSLAGRGETQYF

v_call: TRBV5-1
clone_size: .
j_call: TRBJ1-1
d_call: .
cdr3_nt: TGCGCCAGCAGCTTTACATACATGAACACTGAAGCTTTCTTT
cdr3_aa: CASSFTYMNTEAFF

v_call: TRBV19
clone_size: .
j_call: TRBJ2-4
d_call: TRBD1
cdr3_nt: TGTGCCAGTAGTCTCCAGGGACAGGGAGGCAAAAACATTCAGTACTTC
cdr3_aa: CASSLQGQGGKNIQYF

v_call: TRBV9
clone_size: .
j_call: TRBJ2-1
d_call: .
cdr3_nt: TGTGCCAGCAGCAGCCGGGATGAGCAGTTCTTC
cdr3_aa: CASSSRDEQFF

v_call: TRBV28
clone_size: .
j_call: TRBJ2-7
d_call: TRBD2
cdr3_nt: TGTGCCAGCACCCTAGCGGGGGGCCGGTACGAGCAGTACTTC
cdr3_aa: CASTLAGGRYEQYF

v_call: TRBV6-6
clone_size: .
j_call: TRBJ1-2
d_call: .
cdr3_nt: TGTGCCAGCAGTTACTCGGCCCCCAGGGAATATGGCTACACCTTC
cdr3_aa: CASSYSAPREYGYTF

v_call: TRBV25-1
clone_size: .
j_call: TRBJ1-1
d_call: .
cdr3_nt: TGTGCCAGCAGCGCTACTTTGGGGGCAACTGAAGCTTTCTTT
cdr3_aa: CASSATLGATEAFF

v_call: TRBV30
clone_size: few
j_call: TRBJ2-5
d_call: TRBD2
cdr3_nt: TGTGCCTGGATAACTAGCGGGAGTGAGACCCAGTACTTC
cdr3_aa: CAWITSGSETQYF

v_call: TRBV25-1
clone_size: .
j_call: TRBJ1-2
d_call: .
cdr3_nt: TGTGCCAGCAGTGATCCTAGACAGTATGGCTACACCTTC
cdr3_aa: CASSDPRQYGYTF

v_call: TRBV7-2
clone_size: .
j_call: TRBJ2-4
d_call: .
cdr3_nt: TGTGCCAGCAGCTTACAGGTCCTAGCCAAAAACATTCAGTACTTC
cdr3_aa: CASSLQVLAKNIQYF

v_call: TRBV7-2
clone_size: few
j_call: TRBJ2-3
d_call: TRBD2
cdr3_nt: TGTGCCAGCAGCTTTGACCGACTAGCGGGGGGCGGGAGCACAGATACGCAGTATTTT
cdr3_aa: CASSFDRLAGGGSTDTQYF

v_call: TRBV28
clone_size: few
j_call: TRBJ2-4
d_call: TRBD1
cdr3_nt: TGTGCCAGCACCTCACGACAGGGAATGAGGAACATTCAGTACTTC
cdr3_aa: CASTSRQGMRNIQYF

v_call: TRBV7-3
clone_size: few
j_call: TRBJ2-5
d_call: TRBD1
cdr3_nt: TGTGCCAGCAGCTTGGGGACAGTACAAGAGACCCAGTACTTC
cdr3_aa: CASSLGTVQETQYF